This T cell receptor (beta chain) stems from a study of blood T cell repertoires in COVID-19. Whole-study context: Samples of COVID-19 (acute and convalescent) were obtained from the United States, Italy and Spain. In each case, the material was cDNA or gDNA derived from T cells, B-cell-depleted T cells, or PBMCs.

The CDR3 extends over 14 amino acids. Germline V gene sequence: CDR1 LNHDA, CDR2 SQIVND (reference sequence). V trimming: 7 bases; J trimming: 4 bases; junction bases outside the gene matches: 6. Original data processing: Reference gene primer amplification in the assay estimated nucleated cell counts. TCRdb's copy holds only in-frame clones and misses some; the assay was immunoSEQ multiplex PCR. From that table come the V and J calls and clone size; the DNA was used to work out D and trimming. This table holds 230,000 or so clones, 75% to 90% found once. The source is a human donor in a cohort sampled during active COVID-19. Sequenced input: peripheral blood. The V gene is TRBV19, the J gene TRBJ1-1, with 10 bases matching TRBD1. The CDR3 protein is CASTPGTGATEAFF. The DNA for the CDR3 is TGTGCCAGTACCCCCGGGACAGGGGCCACTGAAGCTTTCTTT.